The entry that follows covers one TCR beta chain sequence. In its sample, this clone was seen once. The target of this receptor is not known. Within one base of it there is no much larger clone, and no base qualities were kept. The sample comes from a study of OX40 agonist ivuxolimab in advanced cancers. About the investigation overall: Ivuxolimab, which targeted the costimulatory receptor OX40 (CD134), was an agonistic, fully human IgG2 monoclonal antibody. Intravenous ivuxolimab was administered to patients every 2 weeks at six dose levels: 0.01, 0.1, 0.3, 1.5, 3 and 10 mg/kg. Of the approximately 50 dose-escalation patients, hepatocellular carcinoma was present in about 20, melanoma in approximately 15, renal cell carcinoma in 9 and head and neck cancer in 9. In the dose-escalation cohort, 70% to 85% of patients were male, and the mean age was approximately 60 years, with a range of roughly 20 to 85. Patients were allowed to have had prior anti-PD-1, anti-PD-L1 or anti-CTLA-4 therapy, and around two fifths of the dose-escalation patients had been treated with checkpoint inhibitors. Partial responses were achieved by three dose-escalation patients, of whom one had hepatocellular carcinoma and two had cutaneous melanoma. The purpose of peripheral TCRbeta sequencing was to test whether ivuxolimab changed TCR sequence diversity and led to clonal T-cell expansion. The monotherapy dose-escalation portion (N = 52 patients) of the phase I ivuxolimab trial is reported in the paper.

To sequence the TCRbeta CDR3 region, genomic DNA was isolated from the sorted cells. TCRbeta CDR3 regions were sequenced using the immunoSEQ Assay. TCRdb's version of the immuneACCESS table is confined to in-frame rearrangements and falls short of the full clone set. An unresolved V gene accounts for under half of the shortfall where checked; the remainder is of unknown origin. The sample table holds about 20,000 clones, of which just over 90% were seen once. The ten biggest clones cover 50% to 60% of the sample. For CDR1 and CDR2, the germline V gene (reference sequence) lists MNHEY and SMNVEV. The CDR3 goes from the cysteine to the phenylalanine over 15 residues. Just the 45-base CDR3 DNA is kept, in frame starting at base 1. Ends trimmed: V by 2 bases, J by 3 bases; bases unmatched to a gene: 6. The investigation overall reported the following: Clonal expansion of both CD4+ and CD8+ blood T cells was observed from baseline to week 6 at doses 0.1 to 3.0 mg/kg. In the 0.1-3.0 mg/kg groups, partial responders were among the patients with the lowest normalized peripheral clonal expansion, particularly in CD8+ T cells. The antigen specificity of the clonally expanded peripheral T cells was not determined. Low levels of normalized T-cell clonal expansion were also seen in some nonresponding patients. After ivuxolimab, CD8+ T cells had more expanded clones than CD4+ T cells on average.

Patients with autoimmune disease history or receiving systemic immunosuppression were excluded from the trial. In every dose cohort, peripheral blood was drawn for TCR sequencing at baseline, cycle 4 day 1, and cycle 7 day 1. Samples came from an open-label, multicenter, first-in-human phase I dose-escalation trial of ivuxolimab. The trial enrolled adults with locally advanced or metastatic head and neck squamous cell, hepatocellular, melanoma or renal cell carcinoma. Before TCR sequencing, CD4+ and CD8+ T cells were separately sorted from peripheral blood. This sequence uses TRBV27 and TRBJ2-7; 8 central nucleotides agree with TRBD2. The receptor's source is an adult with an advanced solid tumor such as melanoma, head and neck, liver or kidney cancer. Specimen: CD4+ or CD8+ T cells sorted from blood, collected in a trial of the OX40 agonist ivuxolimab. The CDR3 region: CASSLRGGGLYEQYF. The DNA sequence is given as TGTGCCAGCAGTTTACGGGGCGGGGGGCTCTACGAGCAGTACTTC.